This TCR beta chain was sequenced during a study of T cells in Graves' hyperthyroidism and ophthalmopathy. Amplification of TCR beta CDR3 regions used RNA as the template. Carried out on the TCR CDR3, a first-round RT-PCR used the HTBI primer set. TCRdb redid the calling of the multiplex PCR reads with MiXCR, one entry per CDR3 protein. Here the sample spans hundreds of thousands of distinct CDR3 sequences, more than 12% being singletons. Patients were excluded for uncontrolled infection, other autoimmune disease, pregnancy or lactation. Orbital computed tomography and thyroid ultrasound, together with serum TRAb and thyroxine and clinical symptoms, were used for diagnoses. The CDR3 consists of 14 residues. The V segment lost 6 bases and the J segment 4 bases; nucleotides outside the gene matches: 8. Germline CDR1 reads MNHEY; CDR2 reads SVGEGT. The sample holds many counts of this clonotype. Antigen specificity is unknown.

Broader study findings: Appearing also in blood were most of the thyroid clonotypes expanded above 0.001. Researchers report that a 13 V-J model separated ophthalmopathy from stable hyperthyroidism.

The sequenced sample was blood. The chain combines TRBV6-2 or TRBV6-3 with TRBJ1-2; 7 bases map to TRBD1. The receptor comes from a woman between 45 and 60 years old with Graves' ophthalmopathy. CDR3 amino acids: CASRTTTGRYGYTF. For the CDR3, the DNA is TGTGCCAGCAGAACGACGACAGGGCGCTATGGCTACACCTTC.